The 18 T cell receptor beta chains in this list originate from one sample, sequenced in a study of blood T cells in healthy people across ages. For the second PCR, which ran for roughly 6 to 11 cycles, a sample-barcoded 5' primer and a J-beta primer mix were used. In TCRdb, the 5' RACE reads were re-called with MiXCR into one record per CDR3 protein. Among about 1.5 million distinct CDR3 sequences listed, 40% to 45% were seen once. The sample taken for sequencing was blood. The receptors stem from a woman in her late teens or twenties in good health.

The chain employs TRBV7-9 and TRBJ2-1; D may be TRBD2 (6 bases). The CDR3 contains 15 residues. Germline V gives CDR1 SEHNR, CDR2 FQNEAQ (reference sequence). Between the trimmed V and J ends, which lost 3 bases and 7 bases, there was a span of 16 bases. CDR3 coding DNA: TGTGCCAGCAGCTTTGGAGGGCCGGTGGGAAATGAGCAGTTCTTC. Translation gives CASSFGGPVGNEQFF.

This clonotype was picked up a small number of times. The V call is TRBV6-5, the J call TRBJ1-2; 9 bases are a match to TRBD1. The CDR3 contains 14 residues. With 6 bases clipped from V and 7 bases from J, the junction kept 9 bases outside the gene matches. CDR1 is MNHEY, CDR2 SVGAGI, per germline. In DNA, the CDR3 is TGTGCCAGCAGCCCGGGGGACAGGGTGGGTGGCTACACCTTC. It encodes CASSPGDRVGGYTF.

The chain is built from TRBV12-3 or TRBV12-4 and TRBJ2-7; 10 bases map to TRBD2. This CDR3 spans 16 amino acids. J lost 5 bases, V lost 2 bases, and 9 bases had no gene match. CDR3 amino acids: CASSLRASGRRDEQYF. The CDR3 DNA is TGTGCCAGCAGTTTAAGGGCTAGCGGGAGAAGAGACGAGCAGTACTTC.

The CDR3 DNA reads TGCAGTGTTACTAATGAAGTGTACCCTAATTCACCCCTCCACTTT. Protein product: CSVTNEVYPNSPLHF. V usage is TRBV20-1 and J usage is TRBJ1-6; D is uncertain. Germline V gene sequence: CDR1 DFQATT, CDR2 SNEGSKA (reference sequence). Trimming removed 7 bases from V and 6 bases from J, with 19 bases in between. The CDR3 runs 15 residues.

This clonotype was seen only a few times. V usage is TRBV7-2 and J usage is TRBJ1-5; no reliable D call. CDR1 is SGHTA and CDR2 is FQGNSA in the germline V gene. The germline V and J ends were trimmed by 5 bases and 10 bases, with 12 bases remaining between them. This CDR3 is built from 12 residues. The chain's CDR3 is CASSVGGSPQHF. CDR3 sequence (DNA): TGTGCCAGCAGCGTGGGCGGCTCACCCCAGCATTTT.

This clonotype was counted between two and nine times. The rearrangement uses TRBV28 and TRBJ2-1; 8 bases map to TRBD2. The CDR3 consists of 18 residues. Trimming took 6 bases from V and 4 from J; bases not matched to a gene: 17. Germline-derived CDR1 and CDR2 are MDHEN and SYDVKM. The CDR3 DNA follows: TGTGCCAGCAGCTCCCCCTCCGGGTTAGCGGGATGGTACAATGAGCAGTTCTTC. Translation: CASSSPSGLAGWYNEQFF. Full variable domain (remainder filled in from reference TRBV28 and TRBJ2-1): DVKVTQSSRYLVKRTGEKVFLECVQDMDHENMFWYRQDPGLGLRLIYFSYDVKMKEKGDIPEGYSVSREKKERFSLILESASTNQTSMYLCASSSPSGLAGWYNEQFFGPGTRLTVL.

Concerning this clonotype itself: A single base is all that separates this from a far larger clone, so a read error is likely. The chain recombines TRBV12-3 or TRBV12-4 with TRBJ2-5; D remains unclear. CDR3 size: 11 residues. The V and J ends lost 6 bases and 13 bases respectively, with 15 bases between them. The CDR3 sequence is CASSGAYELYF. DNA for the CDR3: TGTGCCAGCAGCGGAGCTTACGAGCTGTACTTC.

V and J are TRBV20-1 and TRBJ2-7, with TRBD2 as a possible D gene (5 bases). TRBJ2-5 explains the end of the DNA better; the J call may be wrong. The length of the CDR3 is 13 residues. Per germline, CDR1 DFQATT and CDR2 SNEGSKA (reference sequence). The CDR3 DNA is TGCAGTGCTCGATCGAGGGCCTTAGAGACCCAGTACTTC. This codes for CSARSRALETQYF.

This rearrangement joins TRBV7-9 to TRBJ2-5; D is undetermined. The V end lost 5 bases, the J end lost 1 base, and 20 bases lay between the germline ends. This CDR3 contains 17 residues. Germline V gene lookup returns CDR1 SEHNR and CDR2 FQNEAQ (reference sequence). CDR3 region: CASSLFVKQWGQETQYF. The CDR3 nucleotides are TGTGCCAGCAGCCTCTTTGTCAAACAGTGGGGCCAAGAGACCCAGTACTTC. The full variable domain, with the rest looked up from reference TRBV7-9 and TRBJ2-5, is DTGVSQNPRHKITKRGQNVTFRCDPISEHNRLYWYRQTLGQGPEFLTYFQNEAQLEKSRLLSDRFSAERPKGSFSTLEIQRTEQGDSAMYLCASSLFVKQWGQETQYFGPGTRLLVL.

This clonotype came up a few times. J is TRBJ2-5 and V is TRBV6-5; D perhaps matches TRBD2 (5 bases). Near its end, the DNA agrees better with TRBJ2-7, so the J call may be wrong. The germline CDR1 and CDR2 sequences are MNHEY and SVGAGI. The CDR3 extends over 17 amino acids. CDR3: CASSYDYGGSGVYEQYF. In nucleotides, the CDR3 is TGTGCCAGCAGTTACGACTACGGCGGCAGTGGTGTGTACGAGCAGTACTTC.

In regard to this clonotype: Possible read error: a much larger clone is one base away. This CDR3 is missing its conserved last phenylalanine or tryptophan, likely due to a read error. V is TRBV5-1 and J is TRBJ2-1; 8 nucleotides agree with TRBD1. V lost 4 bases to trimming and J lost 8 bases; unmatched junction nucleotides: 17. The CDR3 contains 17 residues. CDR1 and CDR2 from the germline V gene are SGHRS and YFSETQ. The CDR3 DNA follows: TGCGCCAGCAGCCGCGACGGACAGGGATACATAGTCGATGAGCAGTTCCTC. Protein: CASSRDGQGYIVDEQFL.

The rearrangement links TRBV12-3 or TRBV12-4 to TRBJ1-3; 7 bases match TRBD1. The CDR3 loop spans 15 amino acids. J was trimmed by 2 bases and V by 5 bases; bases with no gene match: 6. The CDR3 DNA reads TGTGCCAGCAGTAGACAGGGTGGTACTGGAAACACCATATATTTT. Residues: CASSRQGGTGNTIYF.

V usage is TRBV20-1 and J usage is TRBJ2-3; 8 bases are shared with TRBD2. V was clipped by 5 bases and J by 4 bases; unmatched bases: 8. Germline V gene data show CDR1 as DFQATT and CDR2 as SNEGSKA (reference sequence). The CDR3 totals 14 residues. The CDR3 sequence is CSAPGTSSSDTQYF. Written as DNA, the CDR3 is TGCAGTGCTCCCGGGACTAGTTCCTCAGATACGCAGTATTTT.

This clonotype was seen a handful of times. V and J are TRBV7-2 and TRBJ1-5; no clear D gene. This CDR3 has 15 amino acids. V lost 5 bases to trimming and J lost 2 bases, with 13 bases between them. Germline V CDR1 and CDR2: SGHTA, FQGNSA. The CDR3 nucleotides are TGTGCCAGCAGCGGAAGGGTTTCGGGCAATCAGCCCCAGCATTTT. Translating it yields CASSGRVSGNQPQHF.

V usage is TRBV15 and J usage is TRBJ1-5; D ambiguous. CDR1 and CDR2 (germline): LNHNV, YYDKDF (reference sequence). This CDR3 has 16 residues. V was shortened by 9 bases and J by 0 bases, with 18 bases between the two germline ends. CDR3 region: CATHMGGGYSNQPQHF. For the CDR3, the DNA is TGTGCCACTCACATGGGAGGCGGATATAGCAATCAGCCCCAGCATTTT.

This chain uses TRBV2 with TRBJ2-7; TRBD2 aligns across 15 bases. CDR1 is SNHLY, CDR2 FYNNEI, per germline. The CDR3 length is 16 residues. J was trimmed by 7 bases and V by 5 bases; bases with no gene match: 9. CDR3 in DNA: TGTGCCAGCAGTAGACTGGGACTAGCGGGAGGCAATGAGCAGTACTTC. Amino acid sequence: CASSRLGLAGGNEQYF.

The genes are TRBV5-6 and TRBJ2-1; 9 nucleotides line up with TRBD1. The length of the CDR3 is 15 residues. V lost 1 base and J lost 4; bases outside the gene matches: 3. Germline V lookup: CDR1 SGHDT, CDR2 YYEEEE. Here the CDR3 reads CASSLTGGFYNEQFF. The CDR3 nucleotides are TGTGCCAGCAGCTTGACAGGGGGCTTTTACAATGAGCAGTTCTTC. The full variable domain, with the rest looked up from reference TRBV5-6 and TRBJ2-1, is DAGVTQSPTHLIKTRGQQVTLRCSPKSGHDTVSWYQQALGQGPQFIFQYYEEEERQRGNFPDRFSGHQFPNYSSELNVNALLLGDSALYLCASSLTGGFYNEQFFGPGTRLTVL.

The V call is TRBV20-1, the J call TRBJ1-2; the D gene is possibly TRBD1 (5 bases). The CDR3 is 13 residues long. Germline-derived CDR1 and CDR2 are DFQATT and SNEGSKA (reference sequence). V lost 4 bases to trimming and J lost 1 base, with 10 bases between them. CDR3 in amino acids: CSATLGVNYGYTF. The CDR3 DNA follows: TGCAGTGCTACGCTAGGGGTTAACTATGGCTACACCTTC.